The 12 T cell receptor beta chains reported below all come from one sample, sequenced in a study of vaccination and CD4 T cells after COVID-19. An Oncomine TCR Beta short-read assay was used to sequence the DNA from cultured CD4+ T cells. TCRdb reanalysed the PCR reads using MiXCR and keeps one entry per CDR3 protein. The sample includes fewer than 30,000 distinct CDR3 sequences, less than 45% of them seen just once. Time point noted: late sampling 161 to 241 days after vaccination in a few convalescent patients. Treatment in this sample: 10-day PBMC culture with coronavirus spike peptide pools or control peptides (ViraFEST assay). These receptors have no identified antigens. Here the sequenced sample was CD4+ T cells from blood, cultured in vitro, taken about 7 months after SARS-CoV-2 vaccination. The receptors come from a human donor who had recovered from COVID-19.

The chain uses TRBV28 and TRBJ1-5; D is perhaps TRBD1 (5 bases). Germline assignment: CDR1 MDHEN and CDR2 SYDVKM. The V end lost 3 bases, the J end lost 7 bases, and 10 bases lay between the germline ends. CDR3 length: 13 amino acids. CDR3 residues: CASSFPDSQPQHF. In DNA, the CDR3 is TGTGCCAGCAGTTTTCCCGACAGCCAGCCCCAGCATTTT. Combining the CDR3 with reference TRBV28 and TRBJ1-5 gives the whole variable domain DVKVTQSSRYLVKRTGEKVFLECVQDMDHENMFWYRQDPGLGLRLIYFSYDVKMKEKGDIPEGYSVSREKKERFSLILESASTNQTSMYLCASSFPDSQPQHFGDGTRLSIL.

This chain uses TRBV10-3 with TRBJ2-7, with D possibly matching TRBD1 (6 bases). CDR3 length: 17 amino acids. From germline, CDR1 is ENHRY and CDR2 SYGVKD. Trimming removed 4 bases from V and 7 bases from J, with 26 bases in between. CDR3 sequence: CAISAGGQLSSYNEQYF. DNA of the CDR3: TGTGCCATCAGTGCCGGAGGACAGTTGAGCTCCTACAATGAGCAGTACTTC.

This clonotype was counted between two and nine times. This sequence joins TRBV15 and TRBJ1-5, with unresolved D. The CDR3 consists of 15 residues. The germline V gene encodes CDR1 LNHNV and CDR2 YYDKDF (reference sequence). Trimming left V 0 bases short and J 6 bases short, with 12 bases between. The CDR3 DNA reads as TGTGCCACCAGCAGAGATGCCGGAGGCAGTCAGCCCCAGCATTTT. This translates into CATSRDAGGSQPQHF.

This clonotype was detected a few times. A read error may account for a junction end that differs from germline. The chain carries TRBV6-1 and TRBJ2-5, with 10 bases identical to TRBD2. The CDR3 is 15 residues long. Germline V gene sequence: CDR1 MNHNS, CDR2 SASEGT. The CDR3 spells CASKPWTSGQGTQYF. Written as DNA, the CDR3 is TGTGCCAGCAAACCCTGGACTAGCGGCCAAGGGACCCAGTACTTC.

The chain uses TRBV7-8 and TRBJ2-5, with 7 bases lining up with TRBD2. Germline assignment: CDR1 SGHVS and CDR2 FQNEAQ. Losses at the gene ends were 5 bases for V and 4 bases for J; bases not matched to a gene: 16. CDR3 size: 17 residues. CDR3 residues: CASSPPEGSGGLETQYF. The CDR3 coding sequence is TGTGCCAGCAGCCCCCCGGAGGGGTCGGGAGGTTTAGAGACCCAGTACTTC. Full variable domain (remainder filled in from reference TRBV7-8 and TRBJ2-5): GAGVSQSPRYKVAKRGQDVALRCDPISGHVSLFWYQQALGQGPEFLTYFQNEAQLDKSGLPSDRFFAERPEGSVSTLKIQRTQQEDSAVYLCASSPPEGSGGLETQYFGPGTRLLVL.

This clonotype was seen a single time. The chain employs TRBV10-1 and TRBJ2-1; 12 positions agree with TRBD2. This CDR3 is built from 16 residues. V was pared by 6 bases and J by 5 bases, with 8 bases of the junction left unmatched. Germline CDR1 WNHNN, CDR2 SYGVQD (reference sequence). CDR3 coding DNA: TGCGCCAGCAGCTCAACTAGCGGGAGGCCTAACAATGAGCAGTTCTTC. It specifies CASSSTSGRPNNEQFF.

This clonotype was observed a handful of times. The chain joins TRBV20-1 to TRBJ1-5, with 8 nucleotides matching TRBD1. Trimming at V came to 3 bases and at J to 0 bases, leaving 13 bases not matched to a gene. The CDR3 has 18 residues. Germline CDR1 DFQATT, CDR2 SNEGSKA (reference sequence). The CDR3 is CSARSQGARETSNQPQHF. As DNA, the CDR3 is TGCAGTGCTAGGAGTCAGGGGGCACGGGAAACTAGCAATCAGCCCCAGCATTTT.

V is TRBV20-1 and J is TRBJ2-3; D might be TRBD2 (5 bases). In germline, CDR1 is DFQATT, CDR2 SNEGSKA (reference sequence). The V and J ends lost 5 bases and 0 bases respectively, with 9 bases between them. There are 13 residues in the CDR3. The CDR3 nucleotides read TGCAGTGCTCCACGGACTAGCACAGATACGCAGTATTTT. Translation gives CSAPRTSTDTQYF.

By share, this clonotype counts as medium-sized. The V gene is TRBV20-1, the J gene TRBJ1-5, with a tentative D call TRBD1 (5 bases). The CDR3 has 13 amino acids. In germline, CDR1 is DFQATT, CDR2 SNEGSKA (reference sequence). V gave up 3 bases and J gave up 4 bases, with 10 bases separating them. The CDR3 is CSASTGPNQPQHF. Here the CDR3 DNA reads TGCAGTGCTAGTACAGGCCCGAATCAGCCCCAGCATTTT.

The chain uses TRBV27 and TRBJ2-1; 8 bases agree with TRBD2. Unmatched junction bases numbered 7, after V lost 3 bases and J lost 9 bases. The CDR3 covers 14 residues. Germline CDR1 is MNHEY and CDR2 is SMNVEV (reference sequence). CDR3 DNA: TGTGCCAGCAGTTTGGGACTAGTAACAGGTGAGCAGTTCTTC. Encoded protein: CASSLGLVTGEQFF.

The rearrangement joins TRBV28 to TRBJ1-2; D gene uncertain. V lost 3 bases and J lost 4, with 9 bases in between. This CDR3 has 13 amino acids. Germline lookup yields CDR1 MDHEN and CDR2 SYDVKM. CDR3 bases: TGTGCCAGCAGTTTCCCTTGGGGCTATGGCTACACCTTC. Amino acids: CASSFPWGYGYTF.

The chain has TRBV28 and TRBJ1-1; no clear D gene. V was clipped by 9 bases and J by 8 bases, with 16 bases between them. The CDR3 has 12 residues. Germline V lookup: CDR1 MDHEN, CDR2 SYDVKM. The CDR3 DNA sequence: TGTGCCAGTCACCCCCGATATGGAGAAGCTTTCTTT. Protein: CASHPRYGEAFF.